The rows below give T cell receptor beta chains drawn from one sample of a study of blood T cell repertoires in COVID-19. Only in-frame clones appear in the TCRdb table, and some are missing; sequencing was by immunoSEQ multiplex PCR. This table has 350,000 or so clones, around four fifths appearing once. The sequenced material came from peripheral blood. These receptor sequences come from a man younger than 45 with active or convalescent COVID-19. Both conserved end residues are trimmed from each CDR3. The order of the fields is J gene, V gene, CDR3 protein.

J: TRBJ2-5
V: TRBV7-3
CDR3: ASSLERGGQETQY

J: TRBJ2-2
V: TRBV28
CDR3: ASSLGGQGIVAGELF

J: TRBJ1-1
V: TRBV11-3
CDR3: ASSLEQASEAF

J: TRBJ1-5
V: TRBV6-5
CDR3: ASKLQAVLNQPQH

J: TRBJ2-7
V: TRBV4-3
CDR3: ASSQQDSSYEQY

J: TRBJ2-5
V: TRBV19
CDR3: ASSIVTSGRETQY

J: TRBJ2-1
V: TRBV7-7
CDR3: ASSPNPTSYNEQF

J: TRBJ2-6
V: TRBV28
CDR3: ASSFLSGDPSGANVLT

J: TRBJ1-5
V: TRBV5-6
CDR3: AGRQGASNQPQH

J: TRBJ1-1
V: TRBV19
CDR3: ASSMQTEPLNTEAF

J: TRBJ2-1
V: TRBV4-3
CDR3: ASSQDWVLALDEQF

J: TRBJ2-2
V: TRBV7-9
CDR3: ASSAPDRVPGELF

J: TRBJ2-7
V: TRBV28
CDR3: ASAGRGFYEQY

J: TRBJ2-5
V: TRBV5-1
CDR3: ASSELSGGTETQY

J: TRBJ1-1
V: TRBV7-3
CDR3: ASSLTGATGGTEAF

J: TRBJ2-3
V: TRBV19
CDR3: ASSKRDPTDTQY

J: TRBJ1-5
V: TRBV3-1/TRBV3-2
CDR3: ASSWTVDQPQH

J: TRBJ2-5
V: TRBV9
CDR3: ASSGTSGSGETQY

J: TRBJ1-5
V: TRBV7-2
CDR3: ASRQGSNQPQH

J: TRBJ2-1
V: TRBV3-1/TRBV3-2
CDR3: ASSHIDNEQF

J: TRBJ1-1
V: TRBV7-9
CDR3: AVPGEANTEAF

J: TRBJ2-6
V: TRBV30
CDR3: AWGTGPPNVLT

J: TRBJ1-2
V: TRBV27
CDR3: ASSLVAGGAGNYGYT

J: TRBJ1-4
V: TRBV7-3
CDR3: ASSRSGGEKLF

J: TRBJ2-2
V: TRBV28
CDR3: ASSLRQNTGELF

J: TRBJ1-6
V: TRBV7-2
CDR3: ASSSPGQTSPLH

J: TRBJ2-1
V: TRBV3-1/TRBV3-2
CDR3: ASRSAGNEQF

J: TRBJ2-6
V: TRBV3-1/TRBV3-2
CDR3: ASSQEPLLVLDGANVLT

J: TRBJ2-1
V: TRBV7-8
CDR3: ASTASRSDNEQF

J: TRBJ2-3
V: TRBV9
CDR3: ASSNPFPGDTQY

J: TRBJ1-5
V: TRBV4-3
CDR3: ASSQGGAGSQPQH

J: TRBJ1-2
V: TRBV5-4
CDR3: ASSSFTGSGNVGYT

J: TRBJ2-2
V: TRBV9
CDR3: ASSASPAGELF

J: TRBJ1-2
V: TRBV5-3
CDR3: ARSSPQGQPRVYHGYT

J: TRBJ1-2
V: TRBV6-5
CDR3: ASSPLQENYGYT

J: TRBJ2-2
V: TRBV6-5
CDR3: ASRGDRVNTGELF

J: TRBJ1-5
V: TRBV30
CDR3: AWSVLGTGVQPQH

J: TRBJ2-7
V: TRBV28
CDR3: ASNPWGGLAGGREQY

J: TRBJ1-6
V: TRBV3-1/TRBV3-2
CDR3: ASSQGGTVLTRNSPLH

J: TRBJ2-7
V: TRBV2
CDR3: ASSQRTGAADEQY

J: TRBJ1-1
V: TRBV5-1
CDR3: ASSEQPNTEAF

J: TRBJ2-3
V: TRBV6-5
CDR3: ASSYSSAAETQY

J: TRBJ1-3
V: TRBV7-9
CDR3: ASSPPAVSGNTIY

J: TRBJ1-2
V: TRBV21-1
CDR3: ASSKAGGGPDGYT

J: TRBJ2-1
V: TRBV21-1
CDR3: ASSGLAGSDNEQF

J: TRBJ1-3
V: TRBV19
CDR3: ASSRAGTGNTIY

J: TRBJ2-1
V: TRBV10-3
CDR3: AIAGGLAGVYNEQF

J: TRBJ2-1
V: TRBV25-1
CDR3: ASGSRGEQF